Listed here are 13 T cell receptor beta chains from one sample, sequenced in a study of T cell responses to AZD1222 COVID-19 vaccine. The protocol was immunoSEQ multiplex PCR, while the TCRdb copy is restricted to in-frame clones and leaves out a portion. The table shows 150,000 or so clones, with about 91% occurring only once. The specimen comprised peripheral blood, sampled on day 0 of AZD1222 vaccination. The receptors were gathered from an adult in good health.

A few counts support this clone. This chain links TRBV7-9 with TRBJ2-7; 7 bases match TRBD1. The CDR3 totals 16 residues. Germline V lookup: CDR1 SEHNR, CDR2 FQNEAQ (reference sequence). With 2 bases clipped from V and 0 bases from J, the junction kept 7 bases outside the gene matches. In DNA, the CDR3 is TGTGCCAGCAGCTTAAGGACTGACAGGGCCTCCTACGAGCAGTACTTC. Translated: CASSLRTDRASYEQYF.

The rearrangement uses TRBV6-2 or TRBV6-3 and TRBJ2-4; D remains unclear. With 4 bases removed from V and 9 bases from J, the gap between germline ends came to 10 bases. CDR1 and CDR2 from the germline V gene are MNHEY and SVGEGT. The CDR3 is 12 residues long. For the CDR3, the DNA is TGTGCCAGCAGTTTCCTCCGCGGCATTCAGTACTTC. It yields the protein CASSFLRGIQYF.

This chain joins TRBV5-1 and TRBJ2-2; D gene uncertain. CDR1 is SGHRS and CDR2 is YFSETQ in the germline V gene. Trimming stripped 3 bases from V and 1 base from J, with 7 bases between. This CDR3 is built from 14 residues. The CDR3 loop is CASSWVGNTGELFF. CDR3 DNA: TGCGCCAGCAGCTGGGTTGGGAACACCGGGGAGCTGTTTTTT.

The V gene is TRBV18, the J gene TRBJ2-1, with D perhaps TRBD2 (6 bases). The V end was cut by 2 bases, the J end by 5 bases, with 13 bases between. CDR1 KGHSH and CDR2 LQKENI come from the germline V gene. The CDR3 is made up of 15 amino acids. CDR3 sequence (DNA): TGTGCCAGCTCACCAGGCGGGGTTAGGAACAATGAGCAGTTCTTC. Protein product: CASSPGGVRNNEQFF. Drawing the rest from reference TRBV18 and TRBJ2-1, the complete variable domain is NAGVMQNPRHLVRRRGQEARLRCSPMKGHSHVYWYRQLPEEGLKFMVYLQKENIIDESGMPKERFSAEFPKEGPSILRIQQVVRGDSAAYFCASSPGGVRNNEQFFGPGTRLTVL.

This clone has only one observation. This rearrangement joins TRBV19 to TRBJ1-2, with 7 bases aligning to TRBD1. Per germline, CDR1 LNHDA and CDR2 SQIVND (reference sequence). The CDR3 spans 15 residues. J lost 5 bases, V lost 1 base, and 7 bases had no gene match. DNA for the CDR3: TGTGCCAGTAGTATAGCCCAGGGGGAGAGATATGGCTACACCTTC. Translated, it gives CASSIAQGERYGYTF.

V usage is TRBV30 and J usage is TRBJ1-3; TRBD1 is a possible D gene (5 bases). From germline, CDR1 is GTSNPN and CDR2 SVGIG (reference sequence). This CDR3 is 15 amino acids long. Trimming took 2 bases from V and 4 from J, leaving 15 bases between them. CDR3 residues: CAWSRDSGQGNTIYF. CDR3 DNA sequence: TGTGCCTGGAGTCGAGATTCAGGGCAAGGAAACACCATATATTTT. Together with reference TRBV30 and TRBJ1-3, the CDR3 gives the full variable domain: SQTIHQWPATLVQPVGSPLSLECTVEGTSNPNLYWYRQAAGRGLQLLFYSVGIGQISSEVPQNLSASRPQDRQFILSSKKLLLSDSGFYLCAWSRDSGQGNTIYFGEGSWLTVV.

This chain joins TRBV15 and TRBJ1-4; 8 bases agree with TRBD1. This CDR3 contains 15 residues. Trimming removed 5 bases from V and 1 base from J; junction bases left unmatched: 3. Looked up from germline, CDR1 is LNHNV and CDR2 is YYDKDF (reference sequence). CDR3 amino acids: CATSGQGRTNEKLFF. The DNA of the CDR3 is TGTGCCACCAGCGGACAGGGTCGAACTAATGAAAAACTGTTTTTT.

This chain joins TRBV12-5 and TRBJ2-3; the D is unclear. Germline values: CDR1 LGHNT, CDR2 FRNRAP. Trimming took 2 bases from V and 7 from J, leaving 7 bases between them. CDR3 length equals 12 residues. CDR3 nucleotide sequence: TGTGCTAGTGGTTTGACCCTTAATACGCAGTATTTT. Its protein product is CASGLTLNTQYF. The full variable domain, completed using reference TRBV12-5 and TRBJ2-3, is DARVTQTPRHKVTEMGQEVTMRCQPILGHNTVFWYRQTMMQGLELLAYFRNRAPLDDSGMPKDRFSAEMPDATLATLKIQPSEPRDSAVYFCASGLTLNTQYFGPGTRLTVL.

The chain recombines TRBV6-2 or TRBV6-3 with TRBJ2-7; 7 nucleotides agree with TRBD1. This CDR3 contains 15 residues. The germline CDR1 and CDR2 sequences are MNHEY and SVGEGT. V lost 5 bases to trimming and J lost 3 bases; unmatched junction nucleotides: 10. The CDR3 here is CASSRRDRIFYEQYF. The CDR3 DNA reads as TGTGCCAGCAGTCGCCGGGACAGAATATTCTACGAGCAGTACTTC.

The rearrangement uses TRBV19 and TRBJ2-7, with a weak D call TRBD1 (6 bases). V lost 1 base, J lost 4 bases, and 11 bases lay in between. This CDR3 is 14 amino acids long. Germline V lookup: CDR1 LNHDA, CDR2 SQIVND (reference sequence). The CDR3 DNA is TGTGCCAGTAGTATAGGAACAGGGACGTACGAGCAGTACTTC. It encodes CASSIGTGTYEQYF.

The DNA for the CDR3 is TGTGCCAGCAGCTTGACAGACTATGGCTACACCTTC. Protein: CASSLTDYGYTF. The chain has TRBV5-4 and TRBJ1-2, with unresolved D. Trimming stripped 1 base from V and 3 bases from J, with 4 bases between. Germline CDR1 reads SGHNT; CDR2 reads YYREEE (reference sequence). The CDR3 contains 12 residues.

The genes are TRBV9 and TRBJ1-1, with 12 positions matching TRBD1. The CDR3 spans 19 residues. The germline V gene has CDR1 SGDLS and CDR2 YYNGEE. Trimming removed 0 bases from V and 4 bases from J; junction bases left unmatched: 13. The DNA of the CDR3 is TGTGCCAGCAGCGTAGAGCGCGTCCCGGGACAGGGGGCAGGCACTGAAGCTTTCTTT. It is translated as CASSVERVPGQGAGTEAFF.

The rearrangement links TRBV19 to TRBJ1-5; maybe TRBD1 (5 bases). This CDR3 has 12 amino acids. From germline, CDR1 is LNHDA and CDR2 SQIVND (reference sequence). The ends were cut back, 6 bases at V and 4 bases at J, with 7 bases in the middle. This CDR3 is CASSRQNQPQHF. CDR3 bases: TGTGCCAGTAGCCGACAGAATCAGCCCCAGCATTTT.